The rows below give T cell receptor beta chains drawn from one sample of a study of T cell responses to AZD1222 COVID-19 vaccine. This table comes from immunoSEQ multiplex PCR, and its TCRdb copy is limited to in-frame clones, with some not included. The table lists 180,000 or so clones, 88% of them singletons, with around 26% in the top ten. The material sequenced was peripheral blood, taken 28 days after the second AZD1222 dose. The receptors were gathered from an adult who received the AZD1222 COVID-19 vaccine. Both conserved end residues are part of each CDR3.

cdr3_aa: CASSEAGSTDTQYF
v_call: TRBV2
j_call: TRBJ2-3

cdr3_aa: CASSTSTGSNQPQHF
v_call: TRBV19
j_call: TRBJ1-5

cdr3_aa: CASSILGRNTEAFF
v_call: TRBV19
j_call: TRBJ1-1

cdr3_aa: CASSMSGRGYNEQFF
v_call: TRBV19
j_call: TRBJ2-1

cdr3_aa: CASSRNRVGGTDTQYF
v_call: TRBV7-8
j_call: TRBJ2-3

cdr3_aa: CASSDGGQRGYEQYF
v_call: TRBV5-1
j_call: TRBJ2-7

cdr3_aa: CASSNSRYEQFF
v_call: TRBV19
j_call: TRBJ2-1

cdr3_aa: CASSYWTGQNTEAFF
v_call: TRBV5-5
j_call: TRBJ1-1

cdr3_aa: CAWSTRTSSTGELFF
v_call: TRBV30
j_call: TRBJ2-2

cdr3_aa: CASSPLPGTTTNTIYF
v_call: TRBV3-1/TRBV3-2
j_call: TRBJ1-3

cdr3_aa: CASSLGLAGLIETQYF
v_call: TRBV5-6
j_call: TRBJ2-5

cdr3_aa: CASSESHNSPLHF
v_call: TRBV25-1
j_call: TRBJ1-6

cdr3_aa: CASSEGTGVGYTF
v_call: TRBV2
j_call: TRBJ1-2

cdr3_aa: CASSPNQLAGVAYEQYF
v_call: TRBV7-9
j_call: TRBJ2-7

cdr3_aa: CASRIDRGEQYF
v_call: TRBV11-1
j_call: TRBJ2-7

cdr3_aa: CASEYPRGGTTNEKLFF
v_call: TRBV5-8
j_call: TRBJ1-4

cdr3_aa: CASSPKTGPYEQYF
v_call: TRBV5-6
j_call: TRBJ2-7

cdr3_aa: CASSVELAGVTDTQYF
v_call: TRBV9
j_call: TRBJ2-3

cdr3_aa: CASSARQGSNSPLHF
v_call: TRBV7-9
j_call: TRBJ1-6

cdr3_aa: CASSSHVITGVARQPQHF
v_call: TRBV6-2/TRBV6-3
j_call: TRBJ1-5

cdr3_aa: CASSLKDLPTYNEQFF
v_call: TRBV27
j_call: TRBJ2-1

cdr3_aa: CASSAGTSGTTSTDTQYF
v_call: TRBV9
j_call: TRBJ2-3

cdr3_aa: CASSRGPTYEQYF
v_call: TRBV12-5
j_call: TRBJ2-7

cdr3_aa: CATSDDQSYNEQFF
v_call: TRBV24-1
j_call: TRBJ2-1

cdr3_aa: CASSIDPGGYTGELFF
v_call: TRBV19
j_call: TRBJ2-2

cdr3_aa: CATTRDRGLGDTQYF
v_call: TRBV15
j_call: TRBJ2-3

cdr3_aa: CASSQPGQGADTQYF
v_call: TRBV6-2/TRBV6-3
j_call: TRBJ2-3

cdr3_aa: CASSSAIDSPLHF
v_call: TRBV7-9
j_call: TRBJ1-6

cdr3_aa: CASSLGDPDSGNTIYF
v_call: TRBV5-1
j_call: TRBJ1-3

cdr3_aa: CASSLEWDRVNSPLHF
v_call: TRBV5-6
j_call: TRBJ1-6